This is a list of T cell receptor beta chains from one sample in a study of T cell repertoires in cytomegalovirus infection. TCRdb processed the reads anew with MiXCR; each CDR3 protein has one entry. The sample lists 480,000 or so distinct CDR3 sequences; about 10% were seen once. Sample: PBMCs. Source of these receptors: a human donor in good health (CMV status not recorded). Some clones in this sample may be carry-over from other donors' samples. Both conserved end residues are part of each CDR3. Each record gives: clone size, V gene, J gene, D gene, CDR3 DNA, CDR3 protein. A D gene is named only where the DNA matches it firmly. The listing skips clone size in some rows; elsewhere it reads once, few, many or a size class.

clone size: few; V gene: TRBV12-3/TRBV12-4; J gene: TRBJ2-1; D gene: .; CDR3 DNA: TGTGCCAGCACCCCGACCTGGAGGTCCTACAATGAGCAGTTCTTC; CDR3 protein: CASTPTWRSYNEQFF
clone size: many; V gene: TRBV5-1; J gene: TRBJ2-7; D gene: TRBD1; CDR3 DNA: TGCGCCAGCAGCGGGGGGACAGGGGACGAGCAGTACTTC; CDR3 protein: CASSGGTGDEQYF
clone size: many; V gene: TRBV14; J gene: TRBJ1-2; D gene: .; CDR3 DNA: TGTGCCAGCAGCCAAGCAGTTGCGCTATATGGCTACACCTTC; CDR3 protein: CASSQAVALYGYTF
clone size: many; V gene: TRBV12-3/TRBV12-4; J gene: TRBJ2-4; D gene: TRBD1; CDR3 DNA: TGTGCCAGCAGCCCCGGGACAGGGGGAAACATTCAGTACTTC; CDR3 protein: CASSPGTGGNIQYF
clone size: .; V gene: TRBV20-1; J gene: TRBJ2-7; D gene: TRBD1; CDR3 DNA: TGCAGTGCTCGTACCCCGGGGACAGGGCGGGTAAACGAGCAGTACTTC; CDR3 protein: CSARTPGTGRVNEQYF
clone size: many; V gene: TRBV7-6; J gene: TRBJ2-5; D gene: .; CDR3 DNA: TGTGCCAGCAGCTCCAAAATCTATGACGAGACCCAGTACTTC; CDR3 protein: CASSSKIYDETQYF
clone size: few; V gene: TRBV12-3/TRBV12-4; J gene: TRBJ1-1; D gene: .; CDR3 DNA: TGTGCCAGCCGTTACAGGTCTGAAGCTTTCTTT; CDR3 protein: CASRYRSEAFF
clone size: many; V gene: TRBV28; J gene: TRBJ2-7; D gene: TRBD2; CDR3 DNA: TGTGCCAGCAGTCCCTTAGCGGGATACGAGCAGTACTTC; CDR3 protein: CASSPLAGYEQYF
clone size: many; V gene: TRBV7-8; J gene: TRBJ1-1; D gene: .; CDR3 DNA: TGTGCCAGCAGCTCCAGGGAGAACACTGAAGCTTTCTTT; CDR3 protein: CASSSRENTEAFF
clone size: many; V gene: TRBV7-2; J gene: TRBJ2-7; D gene: .; CDR3 DNA: TGTGCCAGCAGCCCTTTATTCCACGAGCAGTACTTC; CDR3 protein: CASSPLFHEQYF
clone size: few; V gene: TRBV28; J gene: TRBJ2-7; D gene: .; CDR3 DNA: TGTACCCCCGGGGATGAAGGGAGGACATACGAGCAGTACTTC; CDR3 protein: CTPGDEGRTYEQYF
clone size: once; V gene: TRBV25-1; J gene: TRBJ2-7; D gene: .; CDR3 DNA: TGTGCCAGCAGTGAATCGGTCAGCTACGAGCAGTACTTC; CDR3 protein: CASSESVSYEQYF
clone size: many; V gene: TRBV20-1; J gene: TRBJ2-1; D gene: .; CDR3 DNA: TGCAGTGCCGGCGGGAAGTCCTACAATGAGCAGTTCTTC; CDR3 protein: CSAGGKSYNEQFF
clone size: many; V gene: TRBV28; J gene: TRBJ2-5; D gene: TRBD1; CDR3 DNA: TGTGCCAGCAGTATACAGGGGACCTGGGAGACCCAGTACTTC; CDR3 protein: CASSIQGTWETQYF
clone size: many; V gene: TRBV19; J gene: TRBJ1-1; D gene: .; CDR3 DNA: TGTGCCAGTAGTATCACAGCAAGGAAAACTGAAGCTTTCTTT; CDR3 protein: CASSITARKTEAFF
clone size: .; V gene: TRBV15; J gene: TRBJ2-3; D gene: TRBD1; CDR3 DNA: TGTGCCACCAGCAGAGGGGACAGGGGGGACACAGATACGCAGTATTTT; CDR3 protein: CATSRGDRGDTDTQYF
clone size: many; V gene: TRBV19; J gene: TRBJ1-1; D gene: .; CDR3 DNA: TGTGCCACCAGCGCGCGCAGGGCCACTGAAGCTTTCTTT; CDR3 protein: CATSARRATEAFF
clone size: many; V gene: TRBV5-6; J gene: TRBJ1-2; D gene: TRBD1; CDR3 DNA: TGTGCCAGCAGCATGGACAGGAGCGGCTACACCTTC; CDR3 protein: CASSMDRSGYTF
clone size: .; V gene: TRBV4-2; J gene: TRBJ2-3; D gene: TRBD1; CDR3 DNA: TGTGCCAGCAGCCAATTAACAGGGGTCGCAGATACGCAGTATTTT; CDR3 protein: CASSQLTGVADTQYF
clone size: many; V gene: TRBV28; J gene: TRBJ2-2; D gene: TRBD1; CDR3 DNA: TGTGCCAGCACCCTAGGGACAGGGAGGACCGGGGAGCTGTTTTTT; CDR3 protein: CASTLGTGRTGELFF
clone size: many; V gene: TRBV7-9; J gene: TRBJ2-7; D gene: .; CDR3 DNA: TGTGCCAGCAGCTTAAGGTCCCGAGGCTACGAGCAGTACTTC; CDR3 protein: CASSLRSRGYEQYF
clone size: many; V gene: TRBV19; J gene: TRBJ2-1; D gene: .; CDR3 DNA: TGTGCCAGTAGTCAGATCGATGAGCAGTTCTTC; CDR3 protein: CASSQIDEQFF
clone size: few; V gene: TRBV5-1; J gene: TRBJ2-7; D gene: TRBD2; CDR3 DNA: TGCGCCAGCAGCTTTACTAGCGGGAGAGGCTACGAGCAGTACTTC; CDR3 protein: CASSFTSGRGYEQYF
clone size: .; V gene: TRBV7-9; J gene: TRBJ1-5; D gene: .; CDR3 DNA: TGTGCCAGTCACGGCGGGGGCGAGCAGCCCCAGCATTTT; CDR3 protein: CASHGGGEQPQHF
clone size: many; V gene: TRBV5-4; J gene: TRBJ2-2; D gene: .; CDR3 DNA: TGTGCCAGCAGCTCAACATTTGGCGGGGAGCTGTTTTTT; CDR3 protein: CASSSTFGGELFF
clone size: few; V gene: TRBV2; J gene: TRBJ2-2; D gene: .; CDR3 DNA: TGTGCCAGCAGGTTGACAGGGAGGACGAACACCGGGGAGCTGTTTTTT; CDR3 protein: CASRLTGRTNTGELFF
clone size: many; V gene: TRBV7-9; J gene: TRBJ2-7; D gene: .; CDR3 DNA: TGTGCCAGCAGCTTAATGGGACACGAGCAGTACTTC; CDR3 protein: CASSLMGHEQYF
clone size: once; V gene: TRBV29-1; J gene: TRBJ1-6; D gene: TRBD1; CDR3 DNA: TGCAGCGCCGGACAGGGTAGAAATTCACCCCTCCACTTT; CDR3 protein: CSAGQGRNSPLHF
clone size: .; V gene: TRBV9; J gene: TRBJ2-1; D gene: TRBD2; CDR3 DNA: TGTGCCAGCAGCGCTATAGCGGGGTATTACAATGAGCAGTTCTTC; CDR3 protein: CASSAIAGYYNEQFF
clone size: many; V gene: TRBV4-2; J gene: TRBJ1-1; D gene: .; CDR3 DNA: TGTGCCAGCAGCCCGACAGGTACGAACACTGAAGCTTTCTTT; CDR3 protein: CASSPTGTNTEAFF
clone size: many; V gene: TRBV20-1; J gene: TRBJ2-2; D gene: TRBD1; CDR3 DNA: TGCAGTGCCAAGACAGGGCATGACACCGGGGAGCTGTTTTTT; CDR3 protein: CSAKTGHDTGELFF
clone size: many; V gene: TRBV12-3/TRBV12-4; J gene: TRBJ1-5; D gene: .; CDR3 DNA: TGTGCCAGCAGTTTAGTGACCAATCAGCCCCAGCATTTT; CDR3 protein: CASSLVTNQPQHF
clone size: .; V gene: TRBV3-1; J gene: TRBJ1-3; D gene: .; CDR3 DNA: TGTGCCAGCAGCCAACCCGGGTCGAAAAACACCATATATTTT; CDR3 protein: CASSQPGSKNTIYF
clone size: .; V gene: TRBV20-1; J gene: TRBJ1-5; D gene: TRBD1; CDR3 DNA: TGCAGTGCTGAACAGGGGAATCAGCCCCAGCATTTT; CDR3 protein: CSAEQGNQPQHF
clone size: .; V gene: TRBV29-1; J gene: TRBJ2-5; D gene: TRBD2; CDR3 DNA: TGCAGCGTTGAGTCGGGAGGGTCAGAGACCCAGTACTTC; CDR3 protein: CSVESGGSETQYF
clone size: many; V gene: TRBV7-9; J gene: TRBJ2-7; D gene: .; CDR3 DNA: TGTGCCAGCAGCCCCCGACCGAGTCAAGAGCAGTACTTC; CDR3 protein: CASSPRPSQEQYF
clone size: .; V gene: TRBV29-1; J gene: TRBJ2-6; D gene: .; CDR3 DNA: TGCAGCGCCCAGCGCGACGGGGCCAACGTCCTGACTTTC; CDR3 protein: CSAQRDGANVLTF
clone size: many; V gene: TRBV28; J gene: TRBJ1-2; D gene: .; CDR3 DNA: TGTGCCAGCAGGCCTAGGGGACGACAGGCGGCTAACTATGGCTACACCTTC; CDR3 protein: CASRPRGRQAANYGYTF
clone size: .; V gene: TRBV29-1; J gene: TRBJ2-1; D gene: .; CDR3 DNA: TGCAGCGTTGAAGTTTTTTCTAGGACCTTTCATCCCTATGAGCAGTTCTTC; CDR3 protein: CSVEVFSRTFHPYEQFF
clone size: many; V gene: TRBV7-9; J gene: TRBJ2-2; D gene: .; CDR3 DNA: TGTGCCAGCAGGGGCGCGAACACCGGGGAGCTGTTTTTT; CDR3 protein: CASRGANTGELFF
clone size: many; V gene: TRBV7-8; J gene: TRBJ1-4; D gene: .; CDR3 DNA: TGTGCCAGCAGCTTATATAGGGTTTCGGATGAAAAACTGTTTTTT; CDR3 protein: CASSLYRVSDEKLFF
clone size: many; V gene: TRBV2; J gene: TRBJ1-2; D gene: TRBD1; CDR3 DNA: TGTGCCAGCAGGGGACAGGGCGGTACCTGGGGCTACACCTTC; CDR3 protein: CASRGQGGTWGYTF
clone size: few; V gene: TRBV20-1; J gene: TRBJ2-1; D gene: .; CDR3 DNA: TGCAGTGCTATATCCCCTTGGGCGTTCAATGAGCAGTTCTTC; CDR3 protein: CSAISPWAFNEQFF
clone size: many; V gene: TRBV7-2; J gene: TRBJ1-1; D gene: .; CDR3 DNA: TGTGCCAGCAGCTTAGCGCAACGGGGTGAAGCTTTCTTT; CDR3 protein: CASSLAQRGEAFF
clone size: many; V gene: TRBV7-9; J gene: TRBJ1-1; D gene: .; CDR3 DNA: TGTGCCAGCAGCCCTCAGGGGGAAGCTTTCTTT; CDR3 protein: CASSPQGEAFF
clone size: .; V gene: TRBV12-3/TRBV12-4; J gene: TRBJ2-2; D gene: TRBD2; CDR3 DNA: TGTGCCAGCACTTCCTCGCGGGGGGTTGGGGAGCTGTTTTTT; CDR3 protein: CASTSSRGVGELFF
clone size: many; V gene: TRBV7-9; J gene: TRBJ1-6; D gene: .; CDR3 DNA: TGTGCCAGCAGCTTAGCCACGGGGCGAGCAGGTGGATCACCCCTCCACTTT; CDR3 protein: CASSLATGRAGGSPLHF
clone size: .; V gene: TRBV7-3; J gene: TRBJ2-1; D gene: TRBD2; CDR3 DNA: TGTGCCAGCAGCCAATGGTCTAGCGGGGGGAGCTCCTACAATGAGCAGTTCTTC; CDR3 protein: CASSQWSSGGSSYNEQFF
clone size: many; V gene: TRBV6-1; J gene: TRBJ2-2; D gene: TRBD1; CDR3 DNA: TGTGCCAGCAGTTCACAGGGGGCGAGGAACACCGGGGAGCTGTTTTTT; CDR3 protein: CASSSQGARNTGELFF
clone size: many; V gene: TRBV6-5; J gene: TRBJ2-7; D gene: TRBD1; CDR3 DNA: TGTGCCAGCAGTCAGGCCGGGACAGGGACCTCCTACGAGCAGTACTTC; CDR3 protein: CASSQAGTGTSYEQYF
clone size: .; V gene: TRBV9; J gene: TRBJ1-5; D gene: TRBD1; CDR3 DNA: TGTGCCAGCAGCTCTACAGGGGCCCAGCCCCAGCATTTT; CDR3 protein: CASSSTGAQPQHF